The clone carrying this T cell receptor beta chain has at least ten counts. The data were taken from a study of molecular identifiers for immune sequencing clone quantification. Germline CDR1 is MDHEN and CDR2 is SYDVKM. The length of the CDR3 is 16 residues. The V gene lost 5 bases and the J gene lost 0 bases, with 14 bases spanning the gap. TCRdb recomputed calls from the PCR reads with MiXCR, one row per CDR3 protein. This repertoire shows under 600,000 distinct CDR3 sequences, about 22% found once; its top ten account for about 0.78%. The genes are TRBV28 and TRBJ2-4; weak D call: TRBD1 (5 bases). The TCR was taken from a human donor in good health. Some libraries in this study had Jurkat cell RNA spiked in. Sequenced sample: naive CD8+ T cells from blood, with Jurkat cell RNA spiked in. Subset meaning: FACS-sorted CD8+CD4-CCR7+CD45RA+ naive T cells. The chain's CDR3 is CASSPERQLAKNIQYF. As DNA, the CDR3 is TGTGCCAGCAGTCCCGAGCGACAGCTAGCCAAAAACATTCAGTACTTC. The variable domain in full, with the rest retrieved from reference TRBV28 and TRBJ2-4, is DVKVTQSSRYLVKRTGEKVFLECVQDMDHENMFWYRQDPGLGLRLIYFSYDVKMKEKGDIPEGYSVSREKKERFSLILESASTNQTSMYLCASSPERQLAKNIQYFGAGTRLSVL.